Listed below are T cell receptor beta chains from one sample, sequenced in a study of blood T cell repertoires in COVID-19. This table comes from immunoSEQ multiplex PCR, and its TCRdb copy is limited to in-frame clones, with some not included. Of a few hundred thousand clones listed, 70% to 90% are singletons. Sequencing input: peripheral blood. These receptors all stem from a man in his thirties or forties with active or convalescent COVID-19. Both conserved end residues are part of each CDR3. D genes are given only for firm matches. Clone size, where shown, is once, few, many, or a class for clones that have expanded.

CDR3aa	CDR3nt	v_gene	d_gene	abundance	j_gene
CSVEGLAGVTPNEQFF	TGCAGCGTTGAAGGACTAGCGGGGGTTACCCCCAATGAGCAGTTCTTC	TRBV29-1	TRBD2	.	TRBJ2-1
CASSLGDSSNQPQHF	TGTGCCAGCAGCTTGGGGGACAGTAGCAATCAGCCCCAGCATTTT	TRBV5-8	TRBD1	.	TRBJ1-5
CASRVETGGGPQHF	TGTGCCAGCAGGGTCGAGACAGGAGGAGGGCCCCAGCATTTT	TRBV14	.	once	TRBJ1-5
CATSDSTGAYTGELFF	TGTGCCACCAGTGACTCAACAGGGGCCTACACCGGGGAGCTGTTTTTT	TRBV24-1	TRBD1	.	TRBJ2-2
CASSVHGTDNYEQYF	TGTGCCAGCAGCGTGCACGGGACAGACAATTACGAGCAGTACTTC	TRBV9	TRBD1	few	TRBJ2-7
CASSPFTYRTDTQYF	TGTGCCAGCAGCCCATTTACATACCGCACAGATACGCAGTATTTT	TRBV5-8	.	.	TRBJ2-3
CSVLGLAGSEAYEQYF	TGCAGCGTTTTGGGGCTAGCGGGGTCGGAAGCCTACGAGCAGTACTTC	TRBV29-1	TRBD2	.	TRBJ2-7
CASSPPEGAGYTF	TGTGCCAGCAGTCCGCCGGAGGGGGCTGGCTACACCTTC	TRBV27	TRBD1	.	TRBJ1-2
CASSEVQYQETQYF	TGTGCCAGCAGTGAAGTCCAGTACCAAGAGACCCAGTACTTC	TRBV25-1	.	.	TRBJ2-5
CASSPGPAGDLEETQYF	TGTGCCAGCAGCCCGGGCCCGGCGGGGGACCTAGAAGAGACCCAGTACTTC	TRBV3-1/TRBV3-2	TRBD2	.	TRBJ2-5
CASSQRGGEGINQPQHF	TGTGCCAGCAGTCAAAGAGGAGGTGAAGGGATCAATCAGCCCCAGCATTTT	TRBV21-1	.	once	TRBJ1-5
CASSPEAGTVSGYTF	TGTGCCAGCTCACCAGAGGCAGGGACTGTAAGTGGCTACACCTTC	TRBV18	.	.	TRBJ1-2
CASKPQGASGETQYF	TGTGCCAGCAAACCCCAGGGGGCAAGCGGGGAGACCCAGTACTTC	TRBV2	TRBD1	.	TRBJ2-5
CATSFSGVQPQHF	TGTGCCACCAGCTTCTCAGGGGTTCAGCCCCAGCATTTT	TRBV15	.	.	TRBJ1-5
CATSRKRGGMNEQFF	TGTGCCACCAGCAGAAAGCGGGGGGGCATGAATGAGCAGTTCTTC	TRBV15	TRBD2	.	TRBJ2-1
CASSFGRGTAQHF	TGTGCCAGCAGTTTTGGCCGCGGGACAGCCCAGCATTTT	TRBV12-3/TRBV12-4	TRBD1	once	TRBJ1-5
CASSLAASGFSGANVLTF	TGTGCCAGCAGCTTAGCTGCTAGCGGGTTCTCTGGGGCCAACGTCCTGACTTTC	TRBV7-6	TRBD2	.	TRBJ2-6
CATSVGLAGGYEQFF	TGTGCCACCAGCGTGGGACTAGCGGGGGGTTATGAGCAGTTCTTC	TRBV15	TRBD2	.	TRBJ2-1
CATSDRTGHEQFF	TGTGCCACCAGTGACCGGACAGGGCATGAGCAGTTCTTC	TRBV24-1	TRBD1	.	TRBJ2-1
CASGGTGNTEAFF	TGTGCCAGCGGGGGGACAGGGAACACTGAAGCTTTCTTT	TRBV2	TRBD1	.	TRBJ1-1
CASSIRRRGGNQPQHF	TGTGCCAGTAGTATTAGAAGGCGGGGTGGCAATCAGCCCCAGCATTTT	TRBV19	.	.	TRBJ1-5
CAWIRRGGLTGELFF	TGTGCCTGGATACGGCGGGGGGGCCTCACCGGGGAGCTGTTTTTT	TRBV30	TRBD2	.	TRBJ2-2
CAATGRGGGTDTQYF	TGTGCCGCTACGGGGAGGGGTGGAGGCACAGATACGCAGTATTTT	TRBV2	TRBD2	.	TRBJ2-3
CASSLKGEGDQAFF	TGTGCCAGCAGCTTAAAAGGGGAAGGAGACCAAGCTTTCTTT	TRBV7-9	.	.	TRBJ1-1
CASSVERLAGKGDTQYF	TGTGCCAGCAGCGTAGAGAGACTAGCGGGGAAGGGTGATACGCAGTATTTT	TRBV9	TRBD2	.	TRBJ2-3
CASSYSSTSYEQYF	TGTGCCAGCAGTTACAGTTCGACTAGCTACGAGCAGTACTTC	TRBV6-2/TRBV6-3	.	.	TRBJ2-7
CASSTTRGTSNEKLFF	TGTGCCAGCAGCACAACCAGGGGGACCTCTAATGAAAAACTGTTTTTT	TRBV11-2	TRBD1	.	TRBJ1-4
CASSRGTGSNEKLFF	TGTGCCAGCAGCCGGGGGACAGGATCTAATGAAAAACTGTTTTTT	TRBV11-3	TRBD1	.	TRBJ1-4
CAWNLGQGGNTIYF	TGTGCCTGGAACCTAGGGCAGGGAGGAAACACCATATATTTT	TRBV30	.	.	TRBJ1-3
CASSQAYYNSPLHF	TGTGCCAGCAGCCAAGCATACTATAATTCACCCCTCCACTTT	TRBV7-9	.	.	TRBJ1-6
CAISEPPSSDTIYF	TGTGCCATCAGTGAGCCGCCGTCCTCAGACACCATATATTTT	TRBV10-3	.	.	TRBJ1-3
CASSSPKGTGYGYTF	TGTGCCAGCAGCTCCCCTAAGGGGACAGGGTATGGCTACACCTTC	TRBV5-4	TRBD1	.	TRBJ1-2
CASSEEDRGRYEQYF	TGTGCCAGCAGTGAAGAGGACAGGGGGCGGTACGAGCAGTACTTC	TRBV6-1	TRBD1	.	TRBJ2-7
CASSPGTVTEAFF	TGTGCCAGCAGTCCCGGGACAGTCACTGAAGCTTTCTTT	TRBV12-3/TRBV12-4	TRBD1	.	TRBJ1-1
CASSRGGQSQETQYF	TGCGCCAGCAGCCGGGGGGGACAGTCCCAAGAGACCCAGTACTTC	TRBV5-1	.	once	TRBJ2-5
CASSVASSHEQFF	TGTGCCAGCAGCGTAGCTTCGAGTCATGAGCAGTTCTTC	TRBV9	.	.	TRBJ2-1
CASSSQGGNEQFF	TGTGCCAGCTCATCACAGGGGGGGAATGAGCAGTTCTTC	TRBV18	.	once	TRBJ2-1
CAWAEDRGAEAFF	TGTGCCTGGGCGGAGGACAGGGGGGCTGAAGCTTTCTTT	TRBV30	TRBD1	.	TRBJ1-1
CASSRTVSNEKLFF	TGTGCCAGCAGCAGGACAGTCTCAAATGAAAAACTGTTTTTT	TRBV6-5	.	.	TRBJ1-4
CASSMGRSSGNTIYF	TGTGCCAGTAGCATGGGCCGTAGCTCTGGAAACACCATATATTTT	TRBV19	.	.	TRBJ1-3
CASSPPDRGGTYEQYF	TGTGCCAGCAGCCCGCCCGACCGGGGGGGAACCTACGAGCAGTACTTC	TRBV7-9	TRBD2	.	TRBJ2-7
CSVELVGGADTQYF	TGCAGCGTTGAACTGGTGGGGGGTGCAGATACGCAGTATTTT	TRBV29-1	.	.	TRBJ2-3
CASSIGLAGNTGELFF	TGTGCCAGTAGTATAGGGCTAGCGGGGAACACCGGGGAGCTGTTTTTT	TRBV19	TRBD2	.	TRBJ2-2
CASSLNRDTEAFF	TGCGCCAGCAGCTTGAACAGGGACACTGAAGCTTTCTTT	TRBV5-1	.	.	TRBJ1-1
CASSPQGPQGQPQHF	TGTGCCAGCAGCCCACAGGGTCCTCAGGGTCAGCCCCAGCATTTT	TRBV2	.	.	TRBJ1-5
CASSSGQPYGYTF	TGTGCCAGCTCTTCGGGACAGCCCTATGGCTACACCTTC	TRBV9	TRBD1	.	TRBJ1-2
CSAGTGLNTGELFF	TGCAGCGCTGGGACAGGACTTAACACCGGGGAGCTGTTTTTT	TRBV29-1	TRBD1	.	TRBJ2-2
CASSVGGGQTTNEKLFF	TGTGCCAGCAGCGTAGGAGGGGGACAGACAACTAATGAAAAACTGTTTTTT	TRBV9	TRBD1	once	TRBJ1-4
CASSQVQGSVINEKLFF	TGTGCCAGCAGCCAAGTACAGGGTAGTGTTATTAATGAAAAACTGTTTTTT	TRBV4-2	.	.	TRBJ1-4
CAISEGGANTEAFF	TGTGCCATCAGTGAGGGGGGCGCGAACACTGAAGCTTTCTTT	TRBV10-3	.	.	TRBJ1-1
CASSSIYRDRGRNGNTIYF	TGTGCCAGCAGCTCCATATACCGGGACAGGGGGCGGAATGGAAACACCATATATTTT	TRBV11-2	TRBD1	.	TRBJ1-3
CASTTDRGESYEQYF	TGTGCCAGCACAACGGACAGGGGTGAGTCCTACGAGCAGTACTTC	TRBV2	TRBD1	.	TRBJ2-7
CASSGGGPGKLFF	TGTGCCAGCAGTGGGGGGGGACCTGGAAAACTGTTTTTT	TRBV12-3/TRBV12-4	.	.	TRBJ1-4
CASSPLTGDYGYTF	TGTGCCAGCAGCCCACTGACAGGGGACTATGGCTACACCTTC	TRBV9	TRBD1	.	TRBJ1-2
CATSDDATGGNTGELFF	TGTGCCACCAGTGATGACGCTACAGGGGGTAACACCGGGGAGCTGTTTTTT	TRBV24-1	TRBD1	.	TRBJ2-2